A selection of T cell receptor beta chains follows, all from one sample in a study of long-term antiretroviral therapy in people with HIV. Produced via immunoSEQ multiplex PCR; TCRdb's table is partial and in-frame only. The sample contains 25,000 to 30,000 clones, about 84% of which appear only once. Sequencing used unsorted PBMCs, obtained around 5 years after starting antiretroviral therapy. All receptors come from a man aged 35 to 55 with HIV. Both conserved end residues are part of each CDR3. Each record gives: clone size, D gene, J gene, V gene, CDR3 DNA, CDR3 protein. D genes are given only for firm matches. Size is omitted from some rows. Given values are once, few, many or a class for expanded clones.

few	NA	TRBJ2-7	TRBV10-1	TGCGCCAGCAGTGACGGCAGCAGGCCCTACGAGCAGTACTTC	CASSDGSRPYEQYF
NA	NA	TRBJ1-5	TRBV29-1	TGCAGCGTCAAGTCAGGGGTTGGAAGCAATCAGCCCCAGCATTTT	CSVKSGVGSNQPQHF
NA	NA	TRBJ2-7	TRBV7-2	TGTGCCAGCAGCTTAGTGCCTGAGGCCTACGAGCAGTACTTC	CASSLVPEAYEQYF
NA	NA	TRBJ1-5	TRBV5-4	TGTGCCAGCAGCTCACAGGGTAGCAATCAGCCCCAGCATTTT	CASSSQGSNQPQHF
NA	TRBD2	TRBJ2-2	TRBV29-1	TGCAGCGTACCGGGACTAGCGGGAGGTGACACCGGGGAGCTGTTTTTT	CSVPGLAGGDTGELFF
NA	NA	TRBJ2-7	TRBV6-1	TGTGCCAGCAGTGGGCGGGTCTACGAGCAGTACTTC	CASSGRVYEQYF
NA	TRBD2	TRBJ2-3	TRBV7-9	TGTGCCAGCAGCCCCGGGACTATAGACTCCTCTAGCACAGATACGCAGTATTTT	CASSPGTIDSSSTDTQYF
NA	TRBD1	TRBJ1-1	TRBV29-1	TGCAGCGTTGAGGACAGGGAAGCTTTCTTT	CSVEDREAFF
few	TRBD1	TRBJ2-7	TRBV27	TGTGCCAGCAGTTTGTACAGGGGGAGCGACGAGCAGTACTTC	CASSLYRGSDEQYF
NA	NA	TRBJ2-5	TRBV5-6	TGTGCCAGCAGCCCGGGGCCAGAAAGATCCCAAGAGACCCAGTACTTC	CASSPGPERSQETQYF
NA	TRBD1	TRBJ2-2	TRBV11-2	TGTGCCAGCAGCCCGAGGGACAGGGCGGCCGGGGAGCTGTTTTTT	CASSPRDRAAGELFF
NA	NA	TRBJ2-7	TRBV9	TGTGCCAGCAGCCCGGCGGCTAATACCTACGAGCAGTACTTC	CASSPAANTYEQYF
NA	NA	TRBJ1-3	TRBV7-8	TGTGCCAGCAGCCCCGACAGCTCTGGAAACACCATATATTTT	CASSPDSSGNTIYF
NA	NA	TRBJ1-1	TRBV9	TGTGCCAGCAGCCAAGAGGGGGGAGGGACTGAAGCTTTCTTT	CASSQEGGGTEAFF
NA	NA	TRBJ2-3	TRBV6-6	TGTGCCAGCAGCCGAACAGGGTCCACAGATACGCAGTATTTT	CASSRTGSTDTQYF
NA	TRBD1	TRBJ1-5	TRBV28	TGTGCCAGCCAATCAGGGGGGGCTAGCAATCAGCCCCAGCATTTT	CASQSGGASNQPQHF
NA	NA	TRBJ2-7	TRBV28	TGTGCCAGCAGTTCCTCTAACCCTTACGAGCAGTACTTC	CASSSSNPYEQYF
NA	NA	TRBJ2-2	TRBV19	TGTGCCAGTAGTATAGAGAAAGGGGTCGGCGGGGAGCTGTTTTTT	CASSIEKGVGGELFF
NA	NA	TRBJ2-6	TRBV25-1	TGTGCCAGCAGTCCGTCCGGGAATCGAGCCAACGTCCTGACTTTC	CASSPSGNRANVLTF
NA	NA	TRBJ1-1	TRBV4-1	TGCGCCAGCAGCCCACCAATTGGCAGAAAGACTGAAGCTTTCTTT	CASSPPIGRKTEAFF
few	TRBD1	TRBJ2-7	TRBV10-1	TGCGCCAGCAGCCAAACAGGGGATCCCCACGAGCAGTACTTC	CASSQTGDPHEQYF
NA	NA	TRBJ1-1	TRBV19	TGTGCCAGTGGGGTGCGAGGATACACTGAAGCTTTCTTT	CASGVRGYTEAFF
NA	NA	TRBJ2-3	TRBV7-8	TGTGCCAGCAGCTTAGCCTTCACAGATACGCAGTATTTT	CASSLAFTDTQYF
NA	NA	TRBJ2-7	TRBV5-6	TGTGCCAGCAGCCATCGACAGGCTTTCTACGAGCAGTACTTC	CASSHRQAFYEQYF
NA	NA	TRBJ2-1	TRBV7-2	TGTGCCAGCAGCCCCTTCCTAAGGGACTCTTCTTACAATGAGCAGTTCTTC	CASSPFLRDSSYNEQFF
NA	TRBD1	TRBJ2-1	TRBV7-9	TGTGCCAGCAGCTTAAGGACAGGAGGTCGGGATGAGCAGTTCTTC	CASSLRTGGRDEQFF
NA	TRBD1	TRBJ2-5	TRBV11-3	TGTGCCAGCAGCTCGGACAGGGGGGAGACCCAGTACTTC	CASSSDRGETQYF
NA	NA	TRBJ2-7	TRBV4-3	TGCGCCAGCAGCCAAGATTTATCCAGGGTCGAGCAGTACTTC	CASSQDLSRVEQYF
NA	NA	TRBJ1-4	TRBV28	TGTGCCAGCAAGGCAGGGAACAAAAAACTGTTTTTT	CASKAGNKKLFF
NA	NA	TRBJ2-3	TRBV20-1	TGCAGGGGAGGGGGTTCAGATACGCAGTATTTT	CRGGGSDTQYF
NA	NA	TRBJ2-5	TRBV6-5	TGTGCCAGCAACGACGTAGGGCAGCGACAAGAGACCCAGTACTTC	CASNDVGQRQETQYF
NA	TRBD2	TRBJ2-1	TRBV5-1	TGCGCCAGCAGCTGGGTTCTAGCGGGGGTGCCAAGCCCCTACAATGAGCAGTTCTTC	CASSWVLAGVPSPYNEQFF
NA	TRBD2	TRBJ2-1	TRBV9	TGTGCCAGCAGCCCCTATAGCGGGGGCCCCTACAATGAGCAGTTCTTC	CASSPYSGGPYNEQFF
NA	TRBD1	TRBJ2-3	TRBV4-1	TGCGCCAGCAGTGGGACAGGGTCTTTGACAGATACGCAGTATTTT	CASSGTGSLTDTQYF
NA	TRBD2	TRBJ2-7	TRBV7-8	TGTGCCAGCAGCCCATCGAGGGCGGGAGGAGGCTACGAGCAGTACTTC	CASSPSRAGGGYEQYF
few	NA	TRBJ1-2	TRBV6-6	TGTGCCAGCATTAGCCTGAACTATGGCTACACCTTC	CASISLNYGYTF
NA	NA	TRBJ1-5	TRBV28	TGTGCCAGCAGGCCTACAGACGCCCTGAATCAGCCCCAGCATTTT	CASRPTDALNQPQHF
NA	TRBD1	TRBJ1-1	TRBV2	TGTGCCAGCAGGGTCAGGGGGCCGAACACTGAAGCTTTCTTT	CASRVRGPNTEAFF
NA	NA	TRBJ2-1	TRBV6-4	TGTGCCAGCAGTGACTCCGACAGGTGGGGTGAGCAGTTCTTC	CASSDSDRWGEQFF
NA	NA	TRBJ2-3	TRBV25-1	TGTGCCAGCAGTACCCGTGGGGGGCGCGCAGATACGCAGTATTTT	CASSTRGGRADTQYF
NA	TRBD1	TRBJ1-2	TRBV6-1	TGTGCCAGCAGTGTAGACAGGGGATATGGCTACACCTTC	CASSVDRGYGYTF
NA	NA	TRBJ1-5	TRBV28	TGTGCCAGCAGTGGCCCGCCCCAGCATTTT	CASSGPPQHF
NA	NA	TRBJ2-5	TRBV2	TGTGCCAGCAGTGATGGAAGCGCTGCATGGACCCAGTACTTC	CASSDGSAAWTQYF
NA	NA	TRBJ1-5	TRBV7-2	TGTGCCAGCAGCTTTTACGATCAAGGTCAGCCCCAGCATTTT	CASSFYDQGQPQHF
few	TRBD1	TRBJ1-2	TRBV19	TGTGCCAGTAGTGAGGGACAGGGAGTCTATGGCTACACCTTC	CASSEGQGVYGYTF
NA	TRBD2	TRBJ2-6	TRBV18	TGTGCCAGCTCCTTTACTGAACAGCGGGGTAGCTCTGGGGCCAACGTCCTGACTTTC	CASSFTEQRGSSGANVLTF
NA	NA	TRBJ2-5	TRBV5-4	TGTGCCAGCAGCTTACCGGGGGACCGAGAGACCCAGTACTTC	CASSLPGDRETQYF
NA	TRBD1	TRBJ2-7	TRBV7-9	TGTGCCAGCAGCCAGGGACAGGGGTCCCCCTACGAGCAGTACTTC	CASSQGQGSPYEQYF